A selection of T cell receptor beta chains follows, all from one sample in a study of blood T cell repertoires in COVID-19. Clones were sequenced by immunoSEQ multiplex PCR, and TCRdb holds only the in-frame ones, with some missing. The table lists about 230,000 clones, approximately 80% of them singletons. The sample was peripheral blood. These receptors all stem from a man aged 40-49 years with acute or convalescent COVID-19. CDR3s include the opening cysteine and the closing phenylalanine or tryptophan. The D gene is left open where the match is weak. Only some rows state a clone size, as once, few, many or a class for expanded clones.

d_gene,j_gene,abundance,v_gene,CDR3nt,CDR3aa
TRBD1,TRBJ2-2,few,TRBV18,TGTGCCAGCTCACCGGGACAGGGAGGCACCGGGGAGCTGTTTTTT,CASSPGQGGTGELFF
-,TRBJ1-2,once,TRBV25-1,TGTGCCACTAGGGAGCGGGGGCAAGGAGGCTACACCTTC,CATRERGQGGYTF
-,TRBJ1-1,-,TRBV11-2,TGTGCCAGCAGCCGAGCAGGAGGGAACACTGAAGCTTTCTTT,CASSRAGGNTEAFF
TRBD2,TRBJ2-1,once,TRBV2,TGTGCCAGCAAGAGGACTAGCGGGAGTTCTCACAATGAGCAGTTCTTC,CASKRTSGSSHNEQFF
TRBD2,TRBJ2-1,-,TRBV4-2,TGTGCCAGCAGCCAAGCGAGCGGGAGGGCCCTTTTTGAGCAGTTCTTC,CASSQASGRALFEQFF
TRBD1,TRBJ2-5,-,TRBV9,TGTGCCAGCAGACGGGACAGCTCCCAAGAGACCCAGTACTTC,CASRRDSSQETQYF
-,TRBJ1-1,-,TRBV3-1/TRBV3-2,TGTGCCAGCAGCTCCTTAGGGGACACTGAAGCTTTCTTT,CASSSLGDTEAFF
TRBD2,TRBJ2-1,-,TRBV27,TGTGCCAGCAGCCGACTAGCGGGAGGACGCAATGAGCAGTTCTTC,CASSRLAGGRNEQFF
-,TRBJ1-6,-,TRBV5-1,TGCGCCAGCCAACCTGTTCAGGGAGACGGGGGGAATTCACCCCTCCACTTT,CASQPVQGDGGNSPLHF
TRBD1,TRBJ1-1,-,TRBV30,TGTGCCTGGAGAGCAGGGGGAGGGAACACTGAAGCTTTCTTT,CAWRAGGGNTEAFF
-,TRBJ1-4,-,TRBV5-7,TGTGCCAGCAGCTTGGGAGTGGAACTGTTTTTT,CASSLGVELFF
-,TRBJ1-1,-,TRBV10-3,TGTGCCATCAGTGATCAGGGAAGCACTGAAGCTTTCTTT,CAISDQGSTEAFF
-,TRBJ1-5,-,TRBV9,TGTGCCAGCAGCGTGGACAACAATCAGCCCCAGCATTTT,CASSVDNNQPQHF
-,TRBJ2-7,-,TRBV12-3/TRBV12-4,TGTGCCAGCCACCGGGGGTACTACGAGCAGTACTTC,CASHRGYYEQYF
-,TRBJ1-4,-,TRBV4-3,TGCGCCAGCAGCCAAGATTGGAGGGGAAATGAAAAACTGTTTTTT,CASSQDWRGNEKLFF
-,TRBJ2-3,-,TRBV4-3,TGCGCCAGCAGCCAAGATACGGGACTCACAGATACGCAGTATTTT,CASSQDTGLTDTQYF
-,TRBJ2-7,-,TRBV7-9,TGTGCCAGCAGCTTTGGAGCTTCGGGTGAGCAGTACTTC,CASSFGASGEQYF
TRBD1,TRBJ1-6,-,TRBV11-2,TGTGCCAGCAGCCAGGGGGTATTAAATTCACCCCTCCACTTT,CASSQGVLNSPLHF
TRBD2,TRBJ2-1,-,TRBV5-1,TGCGCCAGCAGCGGGCTACTAGCGGGGGTGCCCCAGAGCTCCTACAATGAGCAGTTCTTC,CASSGLLAGVPQSSYNEQFF
-,TRBJ2-5,-,TRBV24-1,TGTGCCACCTCTGACGGGGGAGAGACCCAGTACTTC,CATSDGGETQYF
TRBD1,TRBJ2-3,once,TRBV11-2,TGTGCCAGCAGCTCAGGACAGGGACCTACTACTGATACGCAGTATTTT,CASSSGQGPTTDTQYF
TRBD2,TRBJ2-4,-,TRBV5-1,TGCGCCAGCAGTCGCACTAGCGGGTTGGGTGACATTCAGTACTTC,CASSRTSGLGDIQYF
TRBD1,TRBJ2-1,-,TRBV4-1,TGCGCCAGCAGCGTCCAGGGGGCGGATGAGCAGTTCTTC,CASSVQGADEQFF
TRBD2,TRBJ2-7,-,TRBV7-9,TGTGCCAGCAGCCCGGGGACTAGCGGTACAACCTACGAGCAGTACTTC,CASSPGTSGTTYEQYF
-,TRBJ2-1,-,TRBV5-1,TGCGCCAGCAGCGCGGGACAGAGCTCCTACAATGAGCAGTTCTTC,CASSAGQSSYNEQFF
TRBD1,TRBJ2-1,once,TRBV20-1,TGCAGTGCTAGTTGGGGACAGGAACGTTACAATGAGCAGTTCTTC,CSASWGQERYNEQFF
TRBD1,TRBJ1-2,-,TRBV12-3/TRBV12-4,TGTGCCAGCAGTTTCGAGGACAGGGACGGCTACACCTTC,CASSFEDRDGYTF
-,TRBJ2-1,-,TRBV7-9,TGTGCCAGCAGCCAAGCGGCCAACTCCTACAATGAGCAGTTCTTC,CASSQAANSYNEQFF
TRBD2,TRBJ2-1,-,TRBV15,TGTGCCACCAGCAGAGGACTAGCGAAGGGGAATGAGCAGTTCTTC,CATSRGLAKGNEQFF
-,TRBJ1-1,-,TRBV15,TGTGCCACCAGCCTCGGAGGGGTGAACACTGAAGCTTTCTTT,CATSLGGVNTEAFF
TRBD1,TRBJ2-7,-,TRBV5-5,TGTGCCAGCTGGTTGGGACAGGGGATCCACGAGCAGTACTTC,CASWLGQGIHEQYF
TRBD1,TRBJ2-1,-,TRBV11-2,TGTGCCAGCAGCTCCCCCGTAACAGACAGGGGGCCAGGCAATGAGCAGTTCTTC,CASSSPVTDRGPGNEQFF
-,TRBJ1-3,-,TRBV6-1,TGTGCCAGCAGTGAGAACGGGTTGGTCGGAAACACCATATATTTT,CASSENGLVGNTIYF
TRBD1,TRBJ2-7,-,TRBV7-3,TGTGCCAGCAGCTTGGACGGCGGACAGGGCTACGAGCAGTACTTC,CASSLDGGQGYEQYF
TRBD2,TRBJ2-2,-,TRBV7-2,TGTGCCAGCAGCCAGGGACTAGCGGGAGGCACCGGGGAGCTGTTTTTT,CASSQGLAGGTGELFF
-,TRBJ2-1,-,TRBV21-1,TGTGCCAGCAGCGCCCGGACAGGAGAGACTAGCGACGTGACGAGGAGGAATGAGCAGTTCTTC,CASSARTGETSDVTRRNEQFF
TRBD1,TRBJ2-1,-,TRBV13,TGTGCCAGCAGCTTAGTACAGGGGAGTGAGCAGTTCTTC,CASSLVQGSEQFF
TRBD1,TRBJ1-2,-,TRBV6-6,TGTGCCAGCAGTTACTCGCCGGGCAGGGGGCCTTTCGGCTACACCTTC,CASSYSPGRGPFGYTF
TRBD2,TRBJ2-1,-,TRBV10-3,TGTGCCATAGCACTAGCGGAACTTGGTGGTGAGCAGTTCTTC,CAIALAELGGEQFF
-,TRBJ2-4,-,TRBV19,TGTGCCAGCGATACTGGTCTAGCCAAAAACATTCAGTACTTC,CASDTGLAKNIQYF
-,TRBJ2-7,-,TRBV20-1,TGCAGTGCTAGTTCTCGGGGCGAGCAGTACTTC,CSASSRGEQYF
-,TRBJ1-2,few,TRBV9,TGTGCCAGCAGCGTATCCCCCGGAGCAGCCAATATCTATGGCTACACCTTC,CASSVSPGAANIYGYTF
TRBD1,TRBJ2-1,-,TRBV16,TGTGCCAGCAGCCAATCTAGGGGGCCTCACAATGAGCAGTTCTTC,CASSQSRGPHNEQFF
-,TRBJ2-1,few,TRBV24-1,TGTGCCGCCGGGAGCTACAATGAGCAGTTCTTC,CAAGSYNEQFF
TRBD1,TRBJ2-7,few,TRBV27,TGTGCCAGCAGGATCGGGACAGGGGTCGGCGAGCAGTACTTC,CASRIGTGVGEQYF
-,TRBJ2-7,-,TRBV5-1,TGCGCCAGCAGCTTGCGGGACTTGACCTACGAGCAGTACTTC,CASSLRDLTYEQYF
TRBD2,TRBJ2-1,-,TRBV4-1,TGCGCCAGCAGCCAAGTCGGGCGGGAGGGCCTCTTCTTC,CASSQVGREGLFF
-,TRBJ1-1,-,TRBV6-1,TGTGCCAGCAGTGATAACATGAACACTGAAGCTTTCTTT,CASSDNMNTEAFF
-,TRBJ1-4,-,TRBV3-1/TRBV3-2,TGTGCCAGCAGCCAAGATCTGGCCTCTAATGAAAAACTGTTTTTT,CASSQDLASNEKLFF
TRBD1,TRBJ1-4,-,TRBV29-1,TGCAGCGTTGAAATGACAGGGAGGAGTGAAAAACTGTTTTTT,CSVEMTGRSEKLFF
-,TRBJ1-1,-,TRBV10-3,TGTGCCATCAGTGAGCGACAGTCAATCAGCACTGAAGCTTTCTTT,CAISERQSISTEAFF
TRBD2,TRBJ2-1,-,TRBV7-3,TGTGCCAGCAGCTTGGGTCTAGCGGGGCTCAATGAGCAGTTCTTC,CASSLGLAGLNEQFF
-,TRBJ2-7,-,TRBV2,TGTGCCAGCAGGGCGACAGGAGAGTACGAGCAGTACTTC,CASRATGEYEQYF